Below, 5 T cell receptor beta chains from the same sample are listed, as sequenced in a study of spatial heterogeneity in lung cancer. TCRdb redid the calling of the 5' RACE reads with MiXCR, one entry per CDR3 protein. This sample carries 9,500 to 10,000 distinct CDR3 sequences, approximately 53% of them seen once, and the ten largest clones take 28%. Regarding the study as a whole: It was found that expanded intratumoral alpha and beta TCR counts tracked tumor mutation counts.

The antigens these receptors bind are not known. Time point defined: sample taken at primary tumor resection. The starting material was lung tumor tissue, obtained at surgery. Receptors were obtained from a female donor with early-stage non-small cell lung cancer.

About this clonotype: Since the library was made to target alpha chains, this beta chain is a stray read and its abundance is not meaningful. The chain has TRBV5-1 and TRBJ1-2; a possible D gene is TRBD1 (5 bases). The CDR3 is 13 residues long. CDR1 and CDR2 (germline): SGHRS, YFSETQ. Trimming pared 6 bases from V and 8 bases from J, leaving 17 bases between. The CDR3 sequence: CASKGPTPGGYTF. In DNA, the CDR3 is TGCGCCAGCAAGGGGCCAACCCCTGGAGGCTACACCTTC.

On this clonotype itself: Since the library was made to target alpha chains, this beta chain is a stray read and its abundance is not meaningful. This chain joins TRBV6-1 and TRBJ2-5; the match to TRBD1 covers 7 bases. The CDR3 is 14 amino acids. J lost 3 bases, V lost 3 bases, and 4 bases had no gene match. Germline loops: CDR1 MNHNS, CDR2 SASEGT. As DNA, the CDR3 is TGTGCCAGCAGTGATACAGACAGGGAAGAGACCCAGTACTTC. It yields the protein CASSDTDREETQYF.

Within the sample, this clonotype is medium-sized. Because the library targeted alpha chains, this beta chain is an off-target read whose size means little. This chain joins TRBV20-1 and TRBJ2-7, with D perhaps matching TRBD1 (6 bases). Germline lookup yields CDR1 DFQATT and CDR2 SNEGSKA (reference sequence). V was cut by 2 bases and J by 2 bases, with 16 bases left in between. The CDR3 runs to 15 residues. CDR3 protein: CSARNRDTGTYEQYF. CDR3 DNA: TGCAGTGCTAGAAACCGGGACACGGGCACCTACGAGCAGTACTTC.

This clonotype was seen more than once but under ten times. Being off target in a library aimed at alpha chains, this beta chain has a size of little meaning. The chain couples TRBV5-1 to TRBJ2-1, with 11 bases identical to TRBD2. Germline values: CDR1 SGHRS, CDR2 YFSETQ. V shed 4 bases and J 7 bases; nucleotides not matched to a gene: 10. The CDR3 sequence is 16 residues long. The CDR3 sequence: CASSPWASGGINEQFF. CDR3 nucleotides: TGCGCCAGCAGCCCCTGGGCTAGCGGGGGGATAAATGAGCAGTTCTTC.

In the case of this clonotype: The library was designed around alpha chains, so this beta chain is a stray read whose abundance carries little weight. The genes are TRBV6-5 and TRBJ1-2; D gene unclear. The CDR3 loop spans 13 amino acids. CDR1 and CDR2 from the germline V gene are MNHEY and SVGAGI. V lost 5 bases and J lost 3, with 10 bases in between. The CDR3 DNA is TGTGCCAGCAGTCCCGGGAGCGACTATGGCTACACCTTC. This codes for CASSPGSDYGYTF.